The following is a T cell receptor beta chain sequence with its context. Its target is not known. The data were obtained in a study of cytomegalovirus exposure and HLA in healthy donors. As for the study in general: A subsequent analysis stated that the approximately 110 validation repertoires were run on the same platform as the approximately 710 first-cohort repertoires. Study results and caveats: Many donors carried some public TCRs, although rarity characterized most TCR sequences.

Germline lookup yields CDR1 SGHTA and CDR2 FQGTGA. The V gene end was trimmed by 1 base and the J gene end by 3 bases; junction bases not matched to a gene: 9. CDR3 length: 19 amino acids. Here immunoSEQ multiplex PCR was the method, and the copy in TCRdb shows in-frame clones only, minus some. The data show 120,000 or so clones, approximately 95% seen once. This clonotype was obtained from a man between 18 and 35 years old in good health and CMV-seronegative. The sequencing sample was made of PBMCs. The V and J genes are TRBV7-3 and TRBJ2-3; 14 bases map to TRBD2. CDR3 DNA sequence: TGTGCCAGCAGCTTAAGGTCAGGCTGGACTAGCGGGAGGACAGATACGCAGTATTTT. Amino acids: CASSLRSGWTSGRTDTQYF.